This T cell receptor beta chain comes out of a study of blood T cell repertoires in COVID-19. Study-wide background: Collection of acute and convalescent COVID-19 samples took place in the United States, Italy and Spain. T cells, B-cell-depleted T cells, or PBMCs provided the cDNA or gDNA that served as material.

V gave up 0 bases and J gave up 5 bases, with 11 bases separating them. CDR3 size: 14 residues. Germline values: CDR1 SGHRS, CDR2 YFSETQ. Produced via immunoSEQ multiplex PCR; TCRdb's table is partial and in-frame only. In the table there are about 330,000 clones, around 90% of which are singletons. The sample comprised PBMCs or T cells enriched from blood (not recorded which). This clonotype was sampled from a woman aged 30 to 39 who had recovered from COVID-19. The chain couples TRBV5-1 to TRBJ1-1; the D gene is possibly TRBD1 (5 bases). The CDR3 sequence: CASSLDGGRTEAFF. CDR3 nucleotides: TGCGCCAGCAGCTTGGATGGGGGGAGGACTGAAGCTTTCTTT.